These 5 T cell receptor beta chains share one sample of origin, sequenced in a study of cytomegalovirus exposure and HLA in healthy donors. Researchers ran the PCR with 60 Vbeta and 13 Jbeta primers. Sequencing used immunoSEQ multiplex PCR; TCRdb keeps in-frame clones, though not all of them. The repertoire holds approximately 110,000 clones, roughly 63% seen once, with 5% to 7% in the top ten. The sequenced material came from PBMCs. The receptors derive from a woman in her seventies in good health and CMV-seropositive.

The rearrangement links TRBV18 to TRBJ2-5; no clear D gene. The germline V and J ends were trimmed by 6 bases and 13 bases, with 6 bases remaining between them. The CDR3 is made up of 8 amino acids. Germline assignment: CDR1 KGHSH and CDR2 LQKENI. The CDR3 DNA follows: TGTGCCAGCTCCTCCTCGTACTTC. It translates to CASSSSYF.

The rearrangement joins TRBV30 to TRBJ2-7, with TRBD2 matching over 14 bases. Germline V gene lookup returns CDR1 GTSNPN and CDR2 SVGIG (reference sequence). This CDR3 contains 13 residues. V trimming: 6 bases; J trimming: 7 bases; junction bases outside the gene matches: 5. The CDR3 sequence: CACRLAGGREQYF. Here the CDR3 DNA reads TGTGCCTGCAGACTAGCGGGGGGGAGGGAGCAGTACTTC.

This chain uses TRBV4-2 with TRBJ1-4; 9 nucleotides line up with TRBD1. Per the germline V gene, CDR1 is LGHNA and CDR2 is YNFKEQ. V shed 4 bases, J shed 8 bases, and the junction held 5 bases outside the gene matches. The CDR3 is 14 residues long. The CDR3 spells CASSPGTGTEKLFF. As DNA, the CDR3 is TGTGCCAGCAGCCCCGGGACAGGGACCGAAAAACTGTTTTTT.

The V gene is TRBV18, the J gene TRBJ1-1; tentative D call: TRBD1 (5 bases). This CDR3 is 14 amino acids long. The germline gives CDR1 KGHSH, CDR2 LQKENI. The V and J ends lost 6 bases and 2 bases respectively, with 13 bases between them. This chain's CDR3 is CASSSRVTNTEAFF. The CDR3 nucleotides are TGTGCCAGCTCCTCCAGGGTAACCAACACTGAAGCTTTCTTT.

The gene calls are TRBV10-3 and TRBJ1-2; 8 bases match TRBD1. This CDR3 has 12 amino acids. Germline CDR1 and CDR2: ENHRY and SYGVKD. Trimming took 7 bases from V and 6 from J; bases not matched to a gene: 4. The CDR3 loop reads CAITLTGDGYTF. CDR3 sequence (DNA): TGTGCCATCACCTTGACAGGGGATGGCTACACCTTC.